These 20 T cell receptor beta chains came from one sample sequenced in a study of technical replicates of blood from a few donors. Assay used: immunoSEQ multiplex PCR; TCRdb lists only in-frame clones, some missing. The sample includes 72,000 or so clones, roughly 90% of them seen just once. The sample consisted of T cells isolated from PBMCs. The origin of the receptors is a human donor in good health.

Written as DNA, the CDR3 is TGTGCCAGCAGTTTATTGGTAGGGGGGGATGAAAAACTGTTTTTT. The encoded protein is CASSLLVGGDEKLFF. V usage is TRBV28 and J usage is TRBJ1-4, with D perhaps matching TRBD1 (6 bases). Per germline, CDR1 MDHEN and CDR2 SYDVKM. This CDR3 has 15 residues. Trimming cost V 1 base and J 6 bases, with 12 bases left between them. Full variable domain (missing parts from reference TRBV28 and TRBJ1-4): DVKVTQSSRYLVKRTGEKVFLECVQDMDHENMFWYRQDPGLGLRLIYFSYDVKMKEKGDIPEGYSVSREKKERFSLILESASTNQTSMYLCASSLLVGGDEKLFFGSGTQLSVL.

V gene TRBV6-1 combines with J gene TRBJ2-7, with D possibly matching TRBD2 (6 bases). The ends were cut back, 9 bases at V and 5 bases at J, with 20 bases in the middle. CDR3 size: 14 residues. Per the germline V gene, CDR1 is MNHNS and CDR2 is SASEGT. The CDR3 sequence: CASSLLAQVDEQYF. In DNA, the CDR3 is TGTGCCAGTTCCCTACTAGCCCAGGTCGACGAGCAGTACTTC.

V gene TRBV6-5 combines with J gene TRBJ2-7; 12 nucleotides agree with TRBD1. Germline V gene sequence: CDR1 MNHEY, CDR2 SVGAGI. CDR3 size: 14 residues. Trimming took 5 bases from V and 3 from J; bases not matched to a gene: 2. CDR3 sequence: CASSRDRGHYEQYF. CDR3 nucleotides: TGTGCCAGCAGTAGGGACAGGGGGCACTACGAGCAGTACTTC.

The chain links TRBV10-2 to TRBJ2-1; D is possibly TRBD2 (5 bases). With 5 bases removed from V and 6 bases from J, the gap between germline ends came to 8 bases. This CDR3 is 12 amino acids long. Looked up from germline, CDR1 is WSHSY and CDR2 is SAAADI. CDR3 residues: CASSYRGNEQFF. In DNA form, the CDR3 reads TGCGCCAGCAGTTACCGGGGCAATGAGCAGTTCTTC.

This clone was seen a handful of times. The V gene is TRBV5-5, the J gene TRBJ1-4; 9 bases align to TRBD1. Germline lookup yields CDR1 SGHKS and CDR2 YYEKEE (reference sequence). The J segment lost 8 bases and the V segment lost 5 bases, leaving 4 bases of the junction unmatched. There are 13 residues in the CDR3. The CDR3 here is CASSRTGEEKLFF. CDR3 nucleotide sequence: TGTGCCAGCAGTAGGACAGGGGAGGAAAAACTGTTTTTT.

This clone was counted once. The CDR3 protein is CAISRDRGNYGYTF. CDR3 nucleotide sequence: TGTGCCATCAGTAGGGACAGGGGAAACTATGGCTACACCTTC. J is TRBJ1-2 and V is TRBV10-3; 10 bases agree with TRBD1. Germline trimming cut 5 bases from V and 2 bases from J; bases unmatched to any gene: 2. This CDR3 comprises 14 residues. In germline, CDR1 is ENHRY, CDR2 SYGVKD.

CDR3 sequence: CASRGGVNTEAFF. CDR3 bases: TGTGCCAGCAGGGGAGGTGTGAACACTGAAGCTTTCTTT. J is TRBJ1-1 and V is TRBV6-5; the D is unclear. Germline V gene lookup returns CDR1 MNHEY and CDR2 SVGAGI. This CDR3 comprises 13 residues. The V and J ends lost 6 bases and 0 bases respectively, with 8 bases between them.

The chain uses TRBV5-1 and TRBJ2-1, with unresolved D. V was trimmed by 0 bases and J by 7 bases, leaving 14 bases between them. Germline-derived CDR1 and CDR2 are SGHRS and YFSETQ. This CDR3 comprises 15 residues. Here the CDR3 reads CASSLEAYSGNEQFF. As DNA, the CDR3 is TGCGCCAGCAGCTTGGAAGCGTATTCGGGTAATGAGCAGTTCTTC. Full variable domain (outside the CDR3, taken from reference TRBV5-1 and TRBJ2-1): KAGVTQTPRYLIKTRGQQVTLSCSPISGHRSVSWYQQTPGQGLQFLFEYFSETQRNKGNFPGRFSGRQFSNSRSEMNVSTLELGDSALYLCASSLEAYSGNEQFFGPGTRLTVL.

V usage is TRBV7-2 and J usage is TRBJ1-2; TRBD1 is a possible D gene (5 bases). There are 14 residues in the CDR3. The V and J ends lost 5 bases and 3 bases respectively, with 13 bases between them. Germline CDR1 and CDR2: SGHTA and FQGNSA. Here the CDR3 reads CASSPGTAHYGYTF. The CDR3 nucleotides read TGTGCCAGCAGCCCGGGGACTGCCCACTATGGCTACACCTTC.

This chain uses TRBV9 with TRBJ1-1, with D unclear. Germline V gene lookup returns CDR1 SGDLS and CDR2 YYNGEE. This CDR3 is 13 amino acids long. V lost 2 bases to trimming and J lost 1 base, with 6 bases between them. The CDR3 DNA reads TGTGCCAGCAGCGTGACATCGAACACTGAAGCTTTCTTT. Translated, it gives CASSVTSNTEAFF.

This CDR3 reads CASSQGREAFF. The CDR3 nucleotides are TGTGCCAGCAGCCAGGGAAGAGAAGCTTTCTTT. The chain combines TRBV7-2 with TRBJ1-1; D possibly corresponds to TRBD1 (5 bases). The V end was cut by 5 bases, the J end by 8 bases, with 9 bases between. The CDR3 length is 11 residues. CDR1 is SGHTA, CDR2 FQGNSA, per germline. The full variable domain, completed using reference TRBV7-2 and TRBJ1-1, is GAGVSQSPSNKVTEKGKDVELRCDPISGHTALYWYRQSLGQGLEFLIYFQGNSAPDKSGLPSDRFSAERTGGSVSTLTIQRTQQEDSAVYLCASSQGREAFFGQGTRLTVV.

This chain links TRBV9 with TRBJ2-1; no definite D call. This CDR3 comprises 16 residues. Trimming took off 4 bases at V and 3 bases at J, with 17 bases between the two ends. Germline V CDR1 and CDR2: SGDLS, YYNGEE. The CDR3 sequence: CASSPHSPPDYNEQFF. In nucleotides, the CDR3 is TGTGCCAGCAGCCCCCACAGTCCCCCGGACTACAATGAGCAGTTCTTC.

The gene calls are TRBV5-4 and TRBJ1-2; D is unresolved. V was pared by 4 bases and J by 10 bases, with 17 bases between. CDR3 length equals 13 residues. In germline, CDR1 is SGHNT, CDR2 YYREEE (reference sequence). The chain's CDR3 is CASSPRSEGTYTF. The CDR3 coding sequence is TGTGCCAGCAGCCCCCGCTCGGAGGGAACCTACACCTTC.

This chain uses TRBV18 with TRBJ1-2; D might be TRBD1 (6 bases). Trimming left V 8 bases short and J 0 bases short, with 10 bases between. The CDR3 sequence is 13 residues long. Germline CDR1 is KGHSH and CDR2 is LQKENI. The CDR3 here is CASRDTANYGYTF. The CDR3 DNA sequence: TGTGCCAGCCGGGACACCGCTAACTATGGCTACACCTTC.

In DNA form, the CDR3 reads TGCGCCAGCAGCTTAGAGGACAGGGGGCTCCACGAGCAGTACTTC. It translates to CASSLEDRGLHEQYF. The chain combines TRBV5-1 with TRBJ2-7; 11 bases line up with TRBD1. CDR1 is SGHRS and CDR2 is YFSETQ in the germline V gene. J gave up 5 bases and V 2 bases, and 6 bases lay outside the gene matches. This CDR3 is built from 15 residues.

V is TRBV7-3 and J is TRBJ2-7; TRBD1 agrees at 7 bases. Germline lookup yields CDR1 SGHTA and CDR2 FQGTGA. This CDR3 is built from 14 residues. V gave up 5 bases and J gave up 0 bases; unmatched junction bases: 4. The CDR3 DNA sequence: TGTGCCAGCAGCCAGGGGGACAGCTCCTACGAGCAGTACTTC. It specifies CASSQGDSSYEQYF.

The rearrangement links TRBV4-3 to TRBJ2-1, with no clear D. CDR3 length equals 13 residues. V lost 1 base and J 6 bases, leaving 7 bases between the germline ends. Germline loops: CDR1 LGHNA, CDR2 YSLEER. CDR3 DNA sequence: TGCGCCAGCAGCCAAGGGTATAGCAATGAGCAGTTCTTC. This translates into CASSQGYSNEQFF.

The J gene is TRBJ2-1, the V gene TRBV6-5; the match to TRBD2 covers 9 bases. CDR1 is MNHEY, CDR2 SVGAGI, per germline. V lost 5 bases to trimming and J lost 10 bases; unmatched junction nucleotides: 6. The CDR3 is 13 residues long. The CDR3 nucleotides are TGTGCCAGCAGTCAGGGGACTAGCCGGGAGCAGTTCTTC. Translation gives CASSQGTSREQFF.

The V and J genes are TRBV7-9 and TRBJ1-5, with 9 bases that match TRBD1. The CDR3 runs 15 residues. After removal of 5 bases from V and 3 bases from J, the junction contained 5 bases not matched to a gene. CDR1 SEHNR and CDR2 FQNEAQ come from the germline V gene (reference sequence). The CDR3 bases are TGTGCCAGCAGCACCGGGACAGGGTACAATCAGCCCCAGCATTTT. Residues: CASSTGTGYNQPQHF.

This chain connects TRBV4-2 to TRBJ2-1; 13 nucleotides agree with TRBD2. The V and J ends lost 1 base and 6 bases, in that order; junction bases with no gene match: 0. This CDR3 is 15 amino acids long. Looked up from germline, CDR1 is LGHNA and CDR2 is YNFKEQ. The DNA for the CDR3 is TGTGCCAGCAGCCAAGGACTAGCGGGAGGCAATGAGCAGTTCTTC. Its protein is CASSQGLAGGNEQFF.